This T cell receptor (beta chain) stems from a study of tissue T cells after allogeneic stem cell transplantation (dated by TCRdb to 2021 to 2024). Regarding the complete study: TCR beta repertoires were profiled across many tissues obtained from research autopsies of patients with and without GVHD, as well as in mouse models of GVHD. The human arm was a prospective observational study without blinding or randomization.

Broader findings and caveats from the paper: Only a few T cell clones appeared in more than one patient, yet motif-based clustering showed tissue-specific repertoire signatures that were shared between patients. Blood and spleen T cells captured only a limited portion of the TCR repertoire detected in tissues, in both patients and mice. The study did not determine which tissue TCRs were alloreactive or antigen-specific, and some clones might have been persisting host cells. Within patients, how anatomically similar tissues were was a major factor shaping TCR repertoire composition, regardless of disease or transplant status. Sampling depth was acknowledged as a limitation, and the patient cohort was both small and clinically heterogeneous.

Before genomic DNA was isolated with the DNeasy Blood & Tissue Kit, mouse tissues were minced with razor blades in buffered saline. Preparation of the library involved the immunoSEQ multiplex PCR assay. TCRbeta CDR3 sequencing was performed at survey depth by Adaptive Biotechnologies, and CDR3 sequences, V/J genes, productive frequency and template counts were reported. TCR beta CDR3 regions were amplified from genomic DNA instead of RNA. The published analysis was carried out like this. Pairwise repertoire overlap between tissues was quantified with Jensen-Shannon divergence, where 1 means complete divergence and 0 identical. Tissues were grouped by single-linkage agglomerative hierarchical clustering of pairwise JSD values, and the clustering results were shown as dendrograms. All patient samples were analyzed with GLIPH2 using simulation_depth 1000, kmer_min_depth 3 and cdr3_length_cutoff 8, and only groups containing more than two unique CDR3s were kept. A standardized tissue-overlap score extrapolated Jaccard GLIPH-group overlap across patients to a standard repertoire size of 1000 clones. Linear mixed-effect models, with tissue included as a fixed effect and individual included as a random effect, were used to assess associations of diversity with clinical or experimental variables. Not all clones reach the TCRdb copy of this immuneACCESS table, which keeps in-frame sequences only. Checked studies attribute under half of the gap to unresolved V genes and leave the rest unexplained. The V and J calls and clone size come from that table; D and trimming were worked out from the DNA. A total of approximately 17,000 clones appear in this sample, under 80% of them only once. Approximately 0.93% of the sample is in the top ten clones.

The CDR3, cysteine through phenylalanine, is 14 amino acids long. The CDR3 was read in part: 39 bases, with the frame set at base 1. CDR1 and CDR2 were assigned from the germline V gene (reference sequence) as NNHNN and SYGAGS. Clipping removes 2 bases from V and 5 bases from J, with 3 as the unmatched junction base count. Regarding this clone: Its binding antigen is unknown. Here, both gene names and germline sequences come from the mouse. The CDR3 extends 1 residue past the end of the read, so its final part is completed from the germline J gene.

This TCR came from a female BALB/c mouse in good health. The strain's MHC haplotype is H2-d. The sequence links TRBV13-2 to TRBJ2-4, and TRBD2 aligns with 9 junction nucleotides. Sequenced material: spleen. The CDR3 is CASGEGDWANTLYF. The CDR3 bases that were read are TGTGCCAGCGGTGAGGGGGACTGGGCAAACACCTTGTAC.